This record concerns one TCR beta chain sequence. What it recognizes is unknown. The people who gave samples were healthy Caucasians from Russia, aged about 6 to 100. This sample was included in a study of blood T cells in healthy people across ages. Study findings and constraints: The authors considered diversity estimates from one million T cells to be underestimates. Changes in expanded clonotypes were possibly confounded, as the CMV status of donors was unknown. Fewer expanded clones and more diversity marked long-lived versus aged donors.

The CDR3 loop spans 13 amino acids. From germline, CDR1 is SNHLY and CDR2 FYNNEI. V lost 7 bases to trimming and J lost 2 bases; unmatched junction nucleotides: 4. Using a J-beta primer mix together with a sample-barcoded 5' primer, a second PCR was run for roughly 6 to 12 cycles. TCRdb reanalysed the 5' RACE reads using MiXCR and keeps one entry per CDR3 protein. This repertoire shows 1.4 million or so distinct CDR3 sequences, approximately 42% found once; its top ten account for about 4.1%. This receptor was obtained from a woman aged 18-35 years in good health. The gene calls are TRBV2 and TRBJ1-1; 7 bases align to TRBD1. The material sequenced was blood. The CDR3 is CASNRDRNTEAFF. Here the CDR3 DNA reads TGTGCCAGCAACCGGGACAGAAACACTGAAGCTTTCTTT.